A selection of T cell receptor beta chains follows, all from one sample in a study of CD8+ T cells in alopecia areata. Measured with immunoSEQ multiplex PCR; TCRdb has only the in-frame clones, and not every one. Among about 220,000 clones listed, 50% to 70% were seen once. Source: CD4+ T cells sorted from blood, taken at week 4, from a patient treated with tofacitinib. The receptors come from a human donor with alopecia areata. Each CDR3 is given with its conserved first and last residue. D genes are given only for firm matches. Size is stated for part of the rows, as once, few or many counts, or as a class when the clone is expanded.

>TRBJ2-1|TRBV7-2|TRBD2|many
TGTGCCAGCAGCTCCCATAGCGGGGGTAGGAATGAGCAGTTCTTC
CASSSHSGGRNEQFF
>TRBJ2-7|TRBV5-4|.|.
TGTGCCAGCAGCTTGCTCCGGGGGAACGAGCAGTACTTC
CASSLLRGNEQYF
>TRBJ1-2|TRBV7-3|.|.
TGTGCCAGCAGCCTAGCTCGGGGCTATGGCTACACCTTC
CASSLARGYGYTF
>TRBJ1-2|TRBV6-1|.|once
TGTGCCAGCAGTGAAGAGAGGGGTGGCTACACCTTC
CASSEERGGYTF
>TRBJ2-7|TRBV30|TRBD2|.
TGTGCCTGGAGTGCCGGACTAGGCAACTACGAGCAGTACTTC
CAWSAGLGNYEQYF
>TRBJ2-3|TRBV29-1|.|.
TGCAGCGTTATGGGCAGGGCGATAGATACGCAGTATTTT
CSVMGRAIDTQYF
>TRBJ1-2|TRBV2|.|.
TGTGCCAGCACAGAGGAGGGCGCCGGCACCTTC
CASTEEGAGTF
>TRBJ2-6|TRBV5-1|.|.
TGCGCCAGCAGCCTCGAATTCGATTCTGGGGCCAACGTCCTGACTTTC
CASSLEFDSGANVLTF
>TRBJ2-1|TRBV19|.|few
TGTGCCAGTAGTCGACAGTTGCCCAGTAATGAGCAGTTCTTC
CASSRQLPSNEQFF
>TRBJ2-3|TRBV19|.|.
TGTGCCAGTAGTATTCGTGGGAGTAGCACAGATACGCAGTATTTT
CASSIRGSSTDTQYF
>TRBJ2-7|TRBV27|.|.
TGTGCCAGCAGTTTAGTGGGGACGAACACCTACGAGCAGTACTTC
CASSLVGTNTYEQYF
>TRBJ1-5|TRBV10-3|.|few
TGTGCCATCAGTGCTGAAGGTCCAGGGAGCAATCAGCCCCAGCATTTT
CAISAEGPGSNQPQHF
>TRBJ1-1|TRBV30|.|few
TGTGCCTGGAGTGTACTGGCGAGGGAAGCTTTCTTT
CAWSVLAREAFF
>TRBJ2-1|TRBV6-4|TRBD1|.
TGTGCCAGCAGCATCGGGACAGCCCGAAGGGATGAGCAGTTCTTC
CASSIGTARRDEQFF
>TRBJ1-2|TRBV29-1|.|.
TGCAGCGTACTCCGAGGCCAGGGTTCTAGTGGCTACACCTTC
CSVLRGQGSSGYTF
>TRBJ2-1|TRBV29-1|TRBD2|.
TGCAGCGGACGGGGACTAGCGGGGGATGAGCAGTTCTTC
CSGRGLAGDEQFF